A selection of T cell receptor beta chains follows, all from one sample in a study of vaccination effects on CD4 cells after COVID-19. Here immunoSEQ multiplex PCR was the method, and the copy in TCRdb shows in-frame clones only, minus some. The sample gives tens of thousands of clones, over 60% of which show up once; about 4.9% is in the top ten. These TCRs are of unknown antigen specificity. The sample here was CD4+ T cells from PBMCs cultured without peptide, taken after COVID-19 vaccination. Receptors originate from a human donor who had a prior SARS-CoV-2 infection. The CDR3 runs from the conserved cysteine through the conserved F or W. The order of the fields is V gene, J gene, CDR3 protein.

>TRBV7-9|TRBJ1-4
CASSLRAQSEKLFF
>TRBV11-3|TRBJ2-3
CASSSQTGEDTQYF
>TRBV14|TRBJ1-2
CASSQGVNYGYTF
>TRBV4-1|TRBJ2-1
CASSQGLTSGGLNEQFF
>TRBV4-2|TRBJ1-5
CASSLSWNQPQHF
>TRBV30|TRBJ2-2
CAWSGSSDNTGELFF
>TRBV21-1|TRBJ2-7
CASSKEGAFYEQYF
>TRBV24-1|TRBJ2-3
CATSDSLNTDTQYF
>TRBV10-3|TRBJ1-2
CAISEAPGQAVGYRGYTF
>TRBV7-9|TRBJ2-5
CASSRRDLEETQYF
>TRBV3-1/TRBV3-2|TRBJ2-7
CASSQDWEGHEQYF
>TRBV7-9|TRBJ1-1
CASSSQDTPNTEAFF
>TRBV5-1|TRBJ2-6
CASSPQTSNSGANVLTF
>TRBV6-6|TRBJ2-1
CASSLLAGDYNEQFF
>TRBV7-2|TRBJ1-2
CASSLEVGVYGYTF
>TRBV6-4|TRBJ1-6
CASSDSKKDRGNFGGPLHF
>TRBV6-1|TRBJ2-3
CASSDFRGGATDTQYF
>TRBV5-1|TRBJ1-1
CASSLSPGIRNTEAFF
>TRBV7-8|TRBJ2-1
CASSPPGLASNNEQFF
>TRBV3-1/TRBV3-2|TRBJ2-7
CASSLPGQGISEQYF
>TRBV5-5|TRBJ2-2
CASSLGLAGLYTGELFF
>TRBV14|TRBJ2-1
CASSPWGRLYNEQFF
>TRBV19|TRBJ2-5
CASSMRLAGARGAQYF
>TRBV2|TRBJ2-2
CASSAVAGGPGELFF
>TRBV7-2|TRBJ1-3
CASSQLQGTDTIYF
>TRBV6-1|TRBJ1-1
CASSDRGIGTEAFF
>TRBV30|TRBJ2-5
CAWTPPGGLAETQYF
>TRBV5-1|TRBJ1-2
CASSLRQGGGYTF
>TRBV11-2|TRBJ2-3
CASSLELAGRGTDTQYF
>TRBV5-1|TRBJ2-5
CASSLLTGQETQYF
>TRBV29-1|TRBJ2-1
CSVVQTITYNEQFF
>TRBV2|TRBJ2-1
CASTFTSGSLNEQFF
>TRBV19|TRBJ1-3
CASSIQGAFSGNTIYF
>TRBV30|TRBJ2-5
CAWQTGVRETQYF
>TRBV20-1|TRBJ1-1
CSARNTEAFF
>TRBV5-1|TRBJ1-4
CASSLKGTTNEKLFF
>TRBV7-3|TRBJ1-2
CASSQGQSYGYTF
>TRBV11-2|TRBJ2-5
CASSLSGHLQETQYF
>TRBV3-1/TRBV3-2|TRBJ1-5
CASSHTTGGNQPQHF
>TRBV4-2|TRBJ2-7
CASSQETPPYEQYF
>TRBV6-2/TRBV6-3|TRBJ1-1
CASSHGGLPGQNTEAFF
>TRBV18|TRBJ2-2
CASSRTVIRTGELFF
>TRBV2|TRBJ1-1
CASSEAGQKAFF
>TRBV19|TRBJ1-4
CASSIGTGGSEKLFF
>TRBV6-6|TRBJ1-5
CASSYSKAGGQQPQHF
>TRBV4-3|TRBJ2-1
CASSPALAGEGNEQFF
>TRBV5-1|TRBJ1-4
CASSFQQGSTNEKLFF
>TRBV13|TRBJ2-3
CASSLAGTDTQYF
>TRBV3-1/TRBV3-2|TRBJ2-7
CASSPFLTGYEQYF
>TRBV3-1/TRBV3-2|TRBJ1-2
CASSRQGNYGYTF
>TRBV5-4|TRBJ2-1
CASSLQGVVNGEQFF